This TCR beta chain was recovered during a study of human T cells and chemical hapten exposure. In the study overall: Upper inner arm skin measuring about 2 cm by about 2 cm received 2% DPC for sensitization. Study-wide results and limits: PT1 expanded TCR counts and patch test score correlated positively. DPC sensitization produced no change in TCRs with frequency above 1 in 1000.

This clonotype was counted only a few times. The antigen is unknown. Sample time point: patch test 1, 2 weeks after DPC sensitization. As to treatment: therapeutic diphenylcyclopropenone sensitization with weekly scalp DPC. The drawing of blood occurred before each patch test was applied. Between the trimmed V and J ends, which lost 7 bases and 10 bases, there was a span of 20 bases. This CDR3 region has 14 residues. Germline V CDR1 and CDR2: SGHTA, FQGNSA. TCRdb processed the RACE reads anew with MiXCR; each CDR3 protein has one entry. Here the sample spans 75,000 to 100,000 distinct CDR3 sequences, around 12% being singletons.

The sequencing here drew on whole blood, taken in connection with sensitization to the hapten diphenylcyclopropenone (DPC). The rearrangement links TRBV7-2 to TRBJ2-1; no reliable D call. The sequence derives from a woman aged 35 to 49 with alopecia areata. Some clones in this sample may be carry-over from other donors' samples. CDR3 residues: CASNVQGSKDEQFF. CDR3 coding DNA: TGTGCCAGCAACGTTCAAGGCTCGAAGGACGAGCAGTTCTTC.